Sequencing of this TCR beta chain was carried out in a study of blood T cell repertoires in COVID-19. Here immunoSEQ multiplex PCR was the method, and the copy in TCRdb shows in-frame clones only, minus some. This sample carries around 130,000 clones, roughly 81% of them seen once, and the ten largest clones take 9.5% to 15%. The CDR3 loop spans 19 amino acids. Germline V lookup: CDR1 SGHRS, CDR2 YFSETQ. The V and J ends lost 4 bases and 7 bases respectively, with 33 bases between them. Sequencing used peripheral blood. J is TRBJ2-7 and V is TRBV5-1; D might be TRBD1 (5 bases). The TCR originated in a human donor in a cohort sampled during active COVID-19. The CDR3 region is CASSPVGASRQSLQLEQYF. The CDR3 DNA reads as TGCGCCAGCAGCCCTGTTGGGGCTTCTCGACAGTCCCTCCAACTGGAGCAGTACTTC.